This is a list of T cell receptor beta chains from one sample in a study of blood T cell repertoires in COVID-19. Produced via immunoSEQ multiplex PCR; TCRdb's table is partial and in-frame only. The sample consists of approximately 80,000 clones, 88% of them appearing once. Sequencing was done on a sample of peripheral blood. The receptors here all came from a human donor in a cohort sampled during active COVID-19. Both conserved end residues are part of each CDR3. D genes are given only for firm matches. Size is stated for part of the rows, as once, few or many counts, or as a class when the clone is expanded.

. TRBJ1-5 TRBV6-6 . CASSYPGLESQHF TGTGCCAGCAGTTACCCCGGCTTGGAGTCCCAGCATTTT
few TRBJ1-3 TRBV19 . CASSRRQDSGNTIYF TGTGCCAGTAGTCGAAGACAGGACTCCGGAAACACCATATATTTT
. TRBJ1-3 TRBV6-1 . CASSERTTIRGNTIYF TGTGCCAGCAGTGAACGTACAACCATACGTGGAAACACCATATATTTT
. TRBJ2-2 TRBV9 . CASSVGVGELFF TGTGCCAGCAGCGTAGGAGTTGGGGAGCTGTTTTTT
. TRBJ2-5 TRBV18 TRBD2 CASSPFAGLGGSETQYF TGTGCCAGCTCACCCTTTGCGGGACTAGGGGGGTCGGAGACCCAGTACTTC
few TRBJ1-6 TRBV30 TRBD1 CATGQGSSPLHF TGTGCCACAGGACAGGGGAGTTCACCCCTCCACTTT
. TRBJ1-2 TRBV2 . CASRAGWANYGYTF TGTGCCAGCAGAGCAGGGTGGGCTAACTATGGCTACACCTTC
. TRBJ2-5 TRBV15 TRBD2 CATSRDLGGSWGETQYF TGTGCCACCAGCAGAGATCTGGGCGGGAGCTGGGGGGAGACCCAGTACTTC
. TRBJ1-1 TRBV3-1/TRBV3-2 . CASSQEEANTEAFF TGTGCCAGCAGCCAAGAGGAGGCGAACACTGAAGCTTTCTTT
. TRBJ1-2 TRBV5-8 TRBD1 CASTNVGTGKDYGYTF TGTGCCAGCACCAATGTCGGGACAGGGAAGGACTATGGCTACACCTTC
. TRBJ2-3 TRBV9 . CASSVLTASTDTQYF TGTGCCAGCAGCGTATTAACAGCTAGCACAGATACGCAGTATTTT
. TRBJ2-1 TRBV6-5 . CASSLVRGNEQFF TGTGCCAGCAGCCTCGTTAGGGGCAATGAGCAGTTCTTC
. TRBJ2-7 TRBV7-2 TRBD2 CASSPGLAGTYEQYF TGTGCCAGCAGCCCGGGACTAGCGGGAACCTACGAGCAGTACTTC
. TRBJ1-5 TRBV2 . CASNGTPNQPQHF TGTGCCAGCAACGGGACACCTAATCAGCCCCAGCATTTT
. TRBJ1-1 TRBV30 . CAWSAQGRGTEAFF TGTGCCTGGAGTGCTCAGGGTCGAGGCACTGAAGCTTTCTTT
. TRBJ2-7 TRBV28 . CASSFVSYEQYF TGTGCCAGCAGTTTCGTTTCCTACGAGCAGTACTTC
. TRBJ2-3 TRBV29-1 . CSVEDFGTDTQYF TGCAGCGTTGAAGACTTTGGCACAGATACGCAGTATTTT
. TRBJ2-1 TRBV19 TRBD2 CASRTSGPSYNEQFF TGTGCCAGTAGAACTAGCGGACCCTCCTACAATGAGCAGTTCTTC
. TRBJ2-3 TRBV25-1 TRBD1 CASSATLGQITDTQYF TGTGCCAGCAGTGCTACCCTGGGACAGATCACAGATACGCAGTATTTT
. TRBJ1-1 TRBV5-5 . CASSLQGSGTEAFF TGTGCCAGCAGCTTGCAGGGGTCTGGCACTGAAGCTTTCTTT